This T cell receptor beta chain was found in a study of post-analysis software for immune sequencing data (dated by TCRdb to about 2015). For context, the study as a whole: Recorded disease courses included relapsing-remitting, secondary progressive and progressive-relapsing multiple sclerosis, with some patients lacking subtype annotation. The multiple sclerosis patient repertoires were compared with about a dozen previously published healthy control repertoires from donors aged about 6 to 26 years. A subset of samples was prepared in parallel using single-end sample barcoding, then pooled and co-amplified after Illumina adapter ligation. Results the study describes overall, beyond this receptor: Significantly lower normalized Chao1 diversity was found in multiple sclerosis patients than in controls, suggesting substantial peripheral T-cell clonal expansion. The multiple sclerosis patient group was slightly younger than the control group. Roughly 5 TRBV segments, including TRBV5-6, TRBV5-1 and TRBV20-1, were significantly more frequent in patients than controls. Direct clustering with F measure showed strong co-clustering of samples prepared in the same batch, prompting a batch-effect correction.

Trimming removed 6 bases from V and 2 bases from J; the gene matches leave 9 bases unexplained. Counted from cysteine to phenylalanine, this CDR3 has 15 amino acids. Only the CDR3 part of the read is kept: 45 bases, read in frame from the first base. From the germline V gene, CDR1 is SNHLY and CDR2 is FYNNEI. Libraries were made using PCR. TCRdb shows the sequencer as Illumina HiSeq 2500. To reduce PCR and sequencing biases, unique molecular identifiers were incorporated into the TCR beta cDNA libraries. Per 1 to 10 million input T cells, 500,000 or so cDNA molecules were obtained, such that each molecule approximated one T cell. The same protocol used for the earlier healthy control dataset was applied to prepare and sequence the patient libraries. Samples belonging to the same batch were prepared together, multiplexed and sequenced on a shared HiSeq lane. The authors' pipeline ran thus. Raw barcoded reads were processed with MIGEC, discarding single-read molecular identifier groups before consensus assembly and CDR3 extraction. VDJtools was used for post-analysis of the clonotype tables, and diversity was normalized by down-sampling every dataset to the size of the smallest sample. To correct batch-related cross-sample contamination, repertoire overlap clustering matched CDR3 amino acid sequences but not nucleotide sequences. TCRdb trimmed the raw reads at Q25, called clones with MiXCR and kept productive beta chains. Rows are unified per CDR3 protein, each entry keeping the most common DNA and genes. TCRdb, not the original authors, processed these V and J calls. The sample table shows 800,000 to 950,000 distinct CDR3 sequences, and roughly 50% are seen once. Of the sample, under 6% is held by the ten largest clones.

To demonstrate the VDJtools post-analysis software, the study profiled TCR beta repertoires from the peripheral blood of about a dozen young patients with multiple sclerosis. The multiple sclerosis patients were children and adolescents between roughly 6 and 16 years of age. On this clonotype itself: It lacks a known antigen. Per-nucleotide qualities are absent, and no much larger clonotype sits a single base away.

This receptor was obtained from a girl aged 10-17 years with multiple sclerosis. The specimen was blood. The sequence joins TRBV2 to TRBJ1-2; 7 bases in the middle match TRBD1. In nucleotide form, the sequence is TGTGCCAGCAGCCAACAGGGGCCACCCAACTATGGCTACACCTTC. It encodes CASSQQGPPNYGYTF.